The rows below give T cell receptor beta chains drawn from one sample of a study of T cells in localized non-small cell lung cancer. The protocol was immunoSEQ multiplex PCR, while the TCRdb copy is restricted to in-frame clones and leaves out a portion. The table records about 40,000 clones, 70% to 90% of them present only once. This material consisted of peripheral blood, taken before any cancer treatment. Every receptor here comes from a man aged 18 to 49 with stage I lung adenocarcinoma. Each CDR3 is given with its conserved first and last residue. The D gene is left open where the match is weak. Expanded clones are given a class, and other clones once, few, many or no size at all.

v_gene: TRBV29-1; d_gene: TRBD1; abundance: .; len: 14; j_gene: TRBJ2-3; CDR3nt: TGCAGCGTCCTGGACAGGGCGTTCACAGATACGCAGTATTTT; CDR3aa: CSVLDRAFTDTQYF
v_gene: TRBV7-3; d_gene: TRBD2; abundance: medium-sized; len: 14; j_gene: TRBJ2-7; CDR3nt: TGTGCCAGCAGCTTAACTAGCGGGGTGGACGAGCAGTACTTC; CDR3aa: CASSLTSGVDEQYF
v_gene: TRBV7-8; d_gene: TRBD2; abundance: .; len: 17; j_gene: TRBJ2-5; CDR3nt: TGTGCCAGCAGCCCCGTGGGGGGCGGGGGGGCGTTGGAGACCCAGTACTTC; CDR3aa: CASSPVGGGGALETQYF
v_gene: TRBV19; d_gene: TRBD1; abundance: .; len: 15; j_gene: TRBJ2-7; CDR3nt: TGTGCCAGTAGTATAGGGGGACAGACAACCTACGAGCAGTACTTC; CDR3aa: CASSIGGQTTYEQYF
v_gene: TRBV7-9; d_gene: .; abundance: .; len: 13; j_gene: TRBJ2-5; CDR3nt: TGTGCCAGCAGCTTAAACACGATAGAGACCCAGTACTTC; CDR3aa: CASSLNTIETQYF
v_gene: TRBV29-1; d_gene: TRBD2; abundance: .; len: 17; j_gene: TRBJ2-3; CDR3nt: TGCAGCGTTGAAGGGACTAGCGGGGGTTTCAAGGTGGATACGCAGTATTTT; CDR3aa: CSVEGTSGGFKVDTQYF
v_gene: TRBV9; d_gene: .; abundance: .; len: 15; j_gene: TRBJ2-5; CDR3nt: TGTGCCAGCAGCGTAGGTAGCCTCGCCCAAGAGACCCAGTACTTC; CDR3aa: CASSVGSLAQETQYF
v_gene: TRBV4-3; d_gene: .; abundance: .; len: 15; j_gene: TRBJ1-1; CDR3nt: TGCGCCAGCAGCCAAGATGTCGGAATCTCCACTGAAGCTTTCTTT; CDR3aa: CASSQDVGISTEAFF
v_gene: TRBV4-3; d_gene: .; abundance: .; len: 16; j_gene: TRBJ1-2; CDR3nt: TGCGCCAGCAGCCAAGATTTTGGGACGGGGTATTATGGCTACACCTTC; CDR3aa: CASSQDFGTGYYGYTF
v_gene: TRBV7-9; d_gene: .; abundance: once; len: 11; j_gene: TRBJ2-1; CDR3nt: TGTGCCAGCAGCGAGGGTGGTGAGCAGTTCTTC; CDR3aa: CASSEGGEQFF
v_gene: TRBV7-6; d_gene: TRBD2; abundance: .; len: 16; j_gene: TRBJ2-1; CDR3nt: TGTGCCAGCAGCCCATACATCGGGACTAGTCTCAATGAGCAGTTCTTC; CDR3aa: CASSPYIGTSLNEQFF
v_gene: TRBV28; d_gene: .; abundance: .; len: 13; j_gene: TRBJ2-7; CDR3nt: TGTGCCAGCACCGGGACCTCCACCTACGAGCAGTACTTC; CDR3aa: CASTGTSTYEQYF
v_gene: TRBV5-1; d_gene: TRBD2; abundance: once; len: 17; j_gene: TRBJ2-1; CDR3nt: TGCGCCAGCAGCTTTGGGACTAGCTCAAGCCCCGGCAATGAGCAGTTCTTC; CDR3aa: CASSFGTSSSPGNEQFF
v_gene: TRBV28; d_gene: TRBD2; abundance: .; len: 14; j_gene: TRBJ2-5; CDR3nt: TGTGCCAGCAGTAAAGCGGGGGGGGGAGAGACCCAGTACTTC; CDR3aa: CASSKAGGGETQYF
v_gene: TRBV30; d_gene: TRBD1; abundance: few; len: 15; j_gene: TRBJ1-4; CDR3nt: TGTGCCTGGACCACCCGAGGACAGGGCAATGAAAAACTGTTTTTT; CDR3aa: CAWTTRGQGNEKLFF
v_gene: TRBV9; d_gene: TRBD1; abundance: .; len: 16; j_gene: TRBJ1-4; CDR3nt: TGTGCCAGCAGCGGACGGACAGGGGGGTATGGTGAAAAACTGTTTTTT; CDR3aa: CASSGRTGGYGEKLFF
v_gene: TRBV5-1; d_gene: .; abundance: .; len: 15; j_gene: TRBJ2-7; CDR3nt: TGCGCCAGCAGCTTTCTGGTCTCTGAGACCTACGAGCAGTACTTC; CDR3aa: CASSFLVSETYEQYF
v_gene: TRBV7-3; d_gene: .; abundance: .; len: 14; j_gene: TRBJ2-7; CDR3nt: TGTGCCAGAAGCTTAGGAGACATAGGTTACGAGCAGTACTTC; CDR3aa: CARSLGDIGYEQYF
v_gene: TRBV7-2; d_gene: .; abundance: .; len: 16; j_gene: TRBJ1-6; CDR3nt: TGTGCCAGCAGCCCAACCGCAGGGATCTTGAATTCACCCCTCCACTTT; CDR3aa: CASSPTAGILNSPLHF
v_gene: TRBV6-6; d_gene: TRBD1; abundance: .; len: 16; j_gene: TRBJ1-2; CDR3nt: TGTGCCAGCAGTTTATACTCGGGACAGGGGGCGTTAGGCTACACCTTC; CDR3aa: CASSLYSGQGALGYTF
v_gene: TRBV18; d_gene: .; abundance: .; len: 14; j_gene: TRBJ1-4; CDR3nt: TGTGCCAGCTCACCAGGCGCGGGGGGTGAAAAACTGTTTTTT; CDR3aa: CASSPGAGGEKLFF
v_gene: TRBV18; d_gene: .; abundance: .; len: 18; j_gene: TRBJ1-2; CDR3nt: TGTGCCAGCCTCCCCTCCTCAGGCCTTGCCGGTTCAGTCTATGGCTACACCTTC; CDR3aa: CASLPSSGLAGSVYGYTF
v_gene: TRBV9; d_gene: TRBD1; abundance: .; len: 13; j_gene: TRBJ2-2; CDR3nt: TGTGCCAGCAGCCCGACAGGGGCCGGGGAGCTGTTTTTT; CDR3aa: CASSPTGAGELFF
v_gene: TRBV5-1; d_gene: TRBD1; abundance: few; len: 15; j_gene: TRBJ1-2; CDR3nt: TGCGCCAGCAGCTTGTCGGGGACAGGGGGGTATGGCTACACCTTC; CDR3aa: CASSLSGTGGYGYTF
v_gene: TRBV28; d_gene: TRBD1; abundance: .; len: 14; j_gene: TRBJ2-7; CDR3nt: TGTGCCAGCAGTTCGACAGGGAAGTCCTACGAGCAGTACTTC; CDR3aa: CASSSTGKSYEQYF
v_gene: TRBV19; d_gene: .; abundance: .; len: 19; j_gene: TRBJ1-3; CDR3nt: TGTGCCAGTAGTATAAAGATCTCCGACTCCACCAGCTCTGGAAACACCATATATTTT; CDR3aa: CASSIKISDSTSSGNTIYF
v_gene: TRBV5-3; d_gene: .; abundance: .; len: 16; j_gene: TRBJ2-6; CDR3nt: TGTGCCAGAAGCCCCCCGTATCGGTCTGGGGCCAACGTCCTGACTTTC; CDR3aa: CARSPPYRSGANVLTF
v_gene: TRBV25-1; d_gene: .; abundance: .; len: 16; j_gene: TRBJ2-5; CDR3nt: TGTGCCAGCAGTGAATGGGAGACAGGATACCAAGAGACCCAGTACTTC; CDR3aa: CASSEWETGYQETQYF
v_gene: TRBV7-2; d_gene: .; abundance: .; len: 15; j_gene: TRBJ1-5; CDR3nt: TGTGCCAGCAGCTTAGGACCAAACGGCAATCAGCCCCAGCATTTT; CDR3aa: CASSLGPNGNQPQHF
v_gene: TRBV5-8; d_gene: .; abundance: .; len: 12; j_gene: TRBJ1-3; CDR3nt: TGTGCCACCTCAGTGACTGGAAACACCATATATTTT; CDR3aa: CATSVTGNTIYF
v_gene: TRBV19; d_gene: .; abundance: few; len: 13; j_gene: TRBJ1-6; CDR3nt: TGTGCCAGTAGTGACAGATATAATTCACCCCTCCACTTT; CDR3aa: CASSDRYNSPLHF
v_gene: TRBV9; d_gene: TRBD1; abundance: .; len: 14; j_gene: TRBJ1-2; CDR3nt: TGTGCCAGCAGTTTAAGACAGGGCCGGTATGGCTACACCTTC; CDR3aa: CASSLRQGRYGYTF
v_gene: TRBV7-2; d_gene: .; abundance: .; len: 15; j_gene: TRBJ1-1; CDR3nt: TGTGCCAGCAGCTTAGTTCCAGGAGGGAACACTGAAGCTTTCTTT; CDR3aa: CASSLVPGGNTEAFF
v_gene: TRBV11-2; d_gene: TRBD2; abundance: .; len: 19; j_gene: TRBJ2-5; CDR3nt: TGTGCCAGCAGCCTCCACTATGGCGGGGGGGTGCCTGATAAAGGAGCCCAGTACTTC; CDR3aa: CASSLHYGGGVPDKGAQYF
v_gene: TRBV18; d_gene: .; abundance: .; len: 15; j_gene: TRBJ1-1; CDR3nt: TGTGTCAGCTCACCAGCCTTCGGGGGTGTCACTGAAGCTTTCTTT; CDR3aa: CVSSPAFGGVTEAFF